The clone carrying this T cell receptor (beta chain) was seen only once. The antigen remains unidentified. This sample was taken from a study of cytomegalovirus exposure and HLA in healthy donors. Study-wide findings and caveats: Subsequent analysis found a tendency for first-cohort TCR clusters to co-occur within the approximately 130 validation repertoires.

Profiling relied on immunoSEQ multiplex PCR, and the TCRdb table lists in-frame clones only, not all of them. Of 60,000 to 65,000 clones listed, 85% to 95% are singletons. CDR1 KGHSH and CDR2 LQKENI come from the germline V gene. This CDR3 is built from 16 residues. Trimming took off 1 base at V and 0 bases at J, with 12 bases between the two ends. Sequenced: PBMCs. The receptor was derived from a woman under 30 in good health and CMV-seropositive. The gene calls are TRBV18 and TRBJ1-2; a possible D gene is TRBD1 (5 bases). DNA for the CDR3: TGTGCCAGCTCACCACTGCCGACAGAGACTAACTATGGCTACACCTTC. Translated: CASSPLPTETNYGYTF.